Many counts were recorded for the clone carrying this T cell receptor beta chain. TCRdb passed the 5' RACE reads through MiXCR, listing each CDR3 protein once. The repertoire includes about 320,000 distinct CDR3 sequences, 6.8% of them detected once, and 15% to 20% sits in the top ten. These data originate in a study of T cells after yellow fever vaccination. Looked up from germline, CDR1 is SGHRS and CDR2 is YFSETQ. Trimming removed 2 bases at V and 3 bases at J, with 7 bases between. This CDR3 has 13 residues. This receptor was identified in a young man who received the YFV17D yellow fever vaccine. The chain combines TRBV5-1 with TRBJ2-3; D remains ambiguous. Specimen: PBMCs, collected approximately 40 days after the first yellow fever vaccination. The CDR3 region is CASSFSKTDTQYF. The CDR3 DNA is TGCGCCAGCAGCTTCTCCAAAACAGATACGCAGTATTTT.